This T cell receptor beta chain was identified during a study of lymphopenia after photon versus proton radiotherapy. Study results and caveats: After lymphocyte nadir, photon-treated repertoires showed oligoclonal expansion, especially CD8+ Temra. Proton therapy kept repertoires fairly stable, unlike photons, which gained effector/memory cells. A bigger post-nadir fall in TCR diversity correlated inversely with survival time in deceased patients.

V was pared by 3 bases and J by 1 base, with 8 bases between. The CDR3 extends over 14 amino acids. Germline CDR1 and CDR2: LGHNA and YSLEER. On this clone itself: The antigen remains undetermined.

Method: immunoSEQ multiplex PCR; TCRdb's copy keeps in-frame clones and lacks some. The sample consists of 50,000 to 65,000 clones, about 85% of them appearing once. The TCR was taken from an elderly man with esophageal cancer. The chain combines TRBV4-3 with TRBJ2-3; unclear D gene. This material consisted of peripheral blood, taken from a patient treated with proton-based radiotherapy. In DNA, the CDR3 is TGCGCCAGCAGCCAGGACGGACGCACAGATACGCAGTATTTT. It encodes CASSQDGRTDTQYF.